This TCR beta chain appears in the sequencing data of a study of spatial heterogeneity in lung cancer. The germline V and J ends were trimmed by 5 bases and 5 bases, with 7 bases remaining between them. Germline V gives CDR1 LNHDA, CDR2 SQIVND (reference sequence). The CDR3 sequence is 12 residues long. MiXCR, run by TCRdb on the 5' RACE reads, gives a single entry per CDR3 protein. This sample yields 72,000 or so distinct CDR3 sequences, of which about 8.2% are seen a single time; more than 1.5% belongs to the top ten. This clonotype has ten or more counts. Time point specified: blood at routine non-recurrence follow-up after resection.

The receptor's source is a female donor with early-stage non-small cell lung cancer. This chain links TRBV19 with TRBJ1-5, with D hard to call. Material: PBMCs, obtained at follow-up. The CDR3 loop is CASSASDQPQHF. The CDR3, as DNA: TGTGCCAGTAGTGCCTCCGATCAGCCCCAGCATTTT.